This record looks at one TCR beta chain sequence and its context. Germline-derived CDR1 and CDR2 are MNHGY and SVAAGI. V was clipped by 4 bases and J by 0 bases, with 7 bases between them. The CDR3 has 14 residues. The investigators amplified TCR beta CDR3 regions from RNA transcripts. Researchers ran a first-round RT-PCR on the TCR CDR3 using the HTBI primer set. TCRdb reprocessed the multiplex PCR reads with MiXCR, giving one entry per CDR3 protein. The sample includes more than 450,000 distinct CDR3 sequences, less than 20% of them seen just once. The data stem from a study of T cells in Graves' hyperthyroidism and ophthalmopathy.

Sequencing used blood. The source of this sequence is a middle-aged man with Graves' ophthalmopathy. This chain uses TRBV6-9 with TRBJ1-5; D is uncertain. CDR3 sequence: CASSFPGSNQPQHF. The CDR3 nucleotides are TGTGCCAGCAGTTTTCCAGGTAGCAATCAGCCCCAGCATTTT.